This TCR beta chain was identified during a study of T cell responses to AZD1222 COVID-19 vaccine. Produced via immunoSEQ multiplex PCR; TCRdb's table is partial and in-frame only. The sample carries fewer than 150,000 clones, 90% to 95% recorded once. Looked up from germline, CDR1 is SGHRS and CDR2 is YFSETQ. The CDR3 consists of 15 residues. The germline V and J ends were trimmed by 0 bases and 7 bases, with 14 bases remaining between them. The receptor was isolated from an adult who received the AZD1222 COVID-19 vaccine. Sequenced here: peripheral blood, sampled 28 days after the second AZD1222 dose. The chain uses TRBV5-1 and TRBJ1-5; possibly TRBD1 for D (5 bases). The CDR3 region has the DNA TGCGCCAGCAGCTTGGGGCCGGGGCACGGCCAGCCCCAGCATTTT. The encoded protein is CASSLGPGHGQPQHF.